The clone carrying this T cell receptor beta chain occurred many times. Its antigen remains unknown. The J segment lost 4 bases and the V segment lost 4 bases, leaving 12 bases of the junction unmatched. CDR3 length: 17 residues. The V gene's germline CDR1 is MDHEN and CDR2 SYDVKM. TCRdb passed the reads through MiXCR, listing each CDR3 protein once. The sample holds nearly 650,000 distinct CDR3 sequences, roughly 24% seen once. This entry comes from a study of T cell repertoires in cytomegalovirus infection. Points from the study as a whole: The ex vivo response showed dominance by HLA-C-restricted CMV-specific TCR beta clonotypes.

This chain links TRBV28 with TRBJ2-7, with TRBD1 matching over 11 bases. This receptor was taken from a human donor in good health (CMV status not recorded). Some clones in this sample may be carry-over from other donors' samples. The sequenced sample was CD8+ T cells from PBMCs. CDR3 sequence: CASSSQAPRDRGYEQYV. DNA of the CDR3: TGTGCCAGCAGTTCCCAAGCCCCCCGGGACAGGGGGTACGAGCAGTACGTC.